This T cell receptor (beta chain) was profiled in a study of T cells in tuberculosis. The overall study: IGRA-negative adolescents, IGRA-positive adolescents with latent tuberculosis and adults with active tuberculosis formed this South African cohort.

CDR1 is MGHDK, CDR2 SYGVNS, per germline. Deletions cut 2 bases from V and 0 bases from J, with 7 bases between. This CDR3 contains 15 residues. The time point: new active TB diagnosis, blood taken before or within 7 days of starting treatment. This table comes from immunoSEQ multiplex PCR, and its TCRdb copy is limited to in-frame clones, with some not included. The table lists 30,000 to 40,000 clones, roughly 95% of them singletons. V usage is TRBV25-1 and J usage is TRBJ1-4; D gene ambiguous. The starting material was PBMCs, obtained at tuberculosis diagnosis. This clonotype was obtained from an adult with tuberculosis. Here the CDR3 reads CASSEPSPTNEKLFF. CDR3 sequence (DNA): TGTGCCAGCAGTGAACCGAGTCCAACTAATGAAAAACTGTTTTTT.